This T cell receptor (beta chain) came from a study of cytotoxic CD8 clonotypes in ibrutinib-treated CLL. On the study more broadly: The patients, some eleven relapsed/refractory and around 15 treatment-naive, included roughly 17 who were IGHV unmutated. The taking of response samples occurred after a median about 13 months of treatment, with a range of 6 to 36.

A note on this clone: Its matching antigen is unknown.

Produced via immunoSEQ multiplex PCR; TCRdb's table is partial and in-frame only. The sample contains 110,000 to 150,000 clones, approximately 80% of which appear only once. Study outcomes and limitations: The study found baseline clonality above age-matched healthy donors, tracking circulating CD8+ T-cell counts.

After removal of 5 bases from V and 13 bases from J, the junction contained 9 bases not matched to a gene. This CDR3 is built from 13 residues. The germline V gene has CDR1 MNHEY and CDR2 SMNVEV (reference sequence). The sequences come from PBMCs, collected after 24 months of ibrutinib treatment. The rearrangement joins TRBV27 to TRBJ1-5, with TRBD1 matching 9 bases. The source is a human donor with chronic lymphocytic leukemia. DNA for the CDR3: TGTGCCAGCAGTGGAATCGGGACAGGGTCTCAGCATTTT. It translates to CASSGIGTGSQHF.